This T cell receptor (beta chain) was captured by sequencing in a study of blood T cell repertoires in COVID-19. At the level of the study: PBMCs, B-cell-depleted T cells, or T cells were the source of the cDNA or gDNA that made up the material.

Under the authors' procedure: For nucleated cells, counts were estimated from reference gene primer amplification. Using immunoSEQ multiplex PCR, the repertoire was profiled, and TCRdb retains in-frame clones only, with some absent. The D gene and trimming were derived from the DNA, and the V and J assignments and clone size from that table. Of roughly 140,000 clones listed, around 80% are singletons. CDR3 length equals 13 residues. V lost 5 bases, J lost 6 bases, and 3 bases stayed unmatched. Germline assignment: CDR1 MRHNA and CDR2 SNTAGT. The source is a human donor in a cohort sampled during active COVID-19. The chain has TRBV6-4 and TRBJ1-1, with 10 bases that match TRBD1. Specimen: peripheral blood. In DNA, the CDR3 is TGTGCCAGCAGTTTGGACAGGGGGTCTGAAGCTTTCTTT. Translating it yields CASSLDRGSEAFF.